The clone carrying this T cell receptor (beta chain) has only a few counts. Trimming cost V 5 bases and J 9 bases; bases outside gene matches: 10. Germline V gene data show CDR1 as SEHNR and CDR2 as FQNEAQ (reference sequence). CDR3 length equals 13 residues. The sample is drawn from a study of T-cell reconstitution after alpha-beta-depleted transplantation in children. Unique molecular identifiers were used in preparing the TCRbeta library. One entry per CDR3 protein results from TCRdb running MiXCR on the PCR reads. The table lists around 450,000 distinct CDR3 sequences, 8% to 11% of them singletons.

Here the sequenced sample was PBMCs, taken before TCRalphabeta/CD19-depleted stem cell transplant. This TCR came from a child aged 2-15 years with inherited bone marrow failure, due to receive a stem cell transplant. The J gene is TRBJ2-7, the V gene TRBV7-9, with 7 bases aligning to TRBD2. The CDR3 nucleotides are TGTGCCAGCAGCAAGCGGGACCGGTCTTCGCAGTACTTC. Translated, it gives CASSKRDRSSQYF.